The 21 T cell receptor beta chains given below trace back to one sample, sequenced in a study of blood T cell repertoires in COVID-19. Generated by immunoSEQ multiplex PCR, the TCRdb table keeps only in-frame clones and is missing some. The data hold about 54,000 clones, with over 80% observed a single time. The sequenced sample was peripheral blood. Every receptor here comes from a human donor in a cohort sampled during active COVID-19.

This chain links TRBV7-3 with TRBJ2-3; the match to TRBD2 covers 10 bases. The trim removed 5 bases at V and 6 bases at J, leaving 5 bases unmatched. The CDR3 is 14 amino acids. Per germline, CDR1 SGHTA and CDR2 FQGTGA. The CDR3 DNA reads TGTGCCAGCAGCGATAGCGGGAGGACGGATACGCAGTATTTT. Translated: CASSDSGRTDTQYF.

The chain combines TRBV6-1 with TRBJ2-7, with a tentative D call TRBD1 (5 bases). The CDR3 covers 15 residues. V lost 1 base to trimming and J lost 4 bases, with 14 bases between them. Germline V gives CDR1 MNHNS, CDR2 SASEGT. This CDR3 is CASSEGLGRAYEQYF. DNA of the CDR3: TGTGCCAGCAGTGAAGGTCTAGGCAGGGCGTACGAGCAGTACTTC.

The gene calls are TRBV3-1 (or the pseudogene TRBV3-2) and TRBJ1-6; D is unresolved. The CDR3 has 14 residues. V lost 3 bases, J lost 12 bases, and 15 bases lay in between. Per germline, CDR1 LGHDT and CDR2 YNNKEL (reference sequence). CDR3 sequence (DNA): TGTGCCAGCAGCCAGGGCTCACGCACCTTACCCCTCCACTTT. It yields the protein CASSQGSRTLPLHF.

CDR3 loop: CASSFSLAEKTQYF. CDR3 nucleotide sequence: TGTGCCAGCAGCTTTTCACTAGCAGAAAAGACCCAGTACTTC. This chain uses TRBV5-6 with TRBJ2-5; TRBD2 is a possible D gene (6 bases). Trimming removed 2 bases from V and 6 bases from J, with 14 bases in between. The CDR3 spans 14 residues. The germline CDR1 and CDR2 sequences are SGHDT and YYEEEE.

The chain couples TRBV3-1 (or the pseudogene TRBV3-2) to TRBJ2-5, with a possible D match to TRBD2 (5 bases). Germline lookup yields CDR1 LGHDT and CDR2 YNNKEL (reference sequence). This CDR3 comprises 15 residues. Trimming took off 1 base at V and 5 bases at J, with 14 bases between the two ends. The CDR3 DNA reads TGTGCCAGCAGCCAAGGGGGAGTCCCCCCGGAGACCCAGTACTTC. Translation gives CASSQGGVPPETQYF.

This CDR3 is CASSFLHGTGNEKLFF. The CDR3 DNA follows: TGTGCCAGCAGCTTCCTACACGGGACAGGGAATGAAAAACTGTTTTTT. This chain links TRBV7-9 with TRBJ1-4; 9 bases agree with TRBD1. The V gene end was trimmed by 3 bases and the J gene end by 5 bases; junction bases not matched to a gene: 7. Germline CDR1 is SEHNR and CDR2 is FQNEAQ (reference sequence). The CDR3 has 16 amino acids.

The genes are TRBV2 and TRBJ1-1; D may be TRBD1 (6 bases). CDR3 length: 12 residues. V gave up 11 bases and J gave up 5 bases, with 15 bases separating them. Germline values: CDR1 SNHLY, CDR2 FYNNEI. This chain's CDR3 is CAARTARTEAFF. The CDR3 region has the DNA TGTGCCGCTAGGACAGCCAGGACTGAAGCTTTCTTT.

The chain employs TRBV5-1 and TRBJ2-1, with 8 bases lining up with TRBD2. The length of the CDR3 is 17 residues. Germline V gene data show CDR1 as SGHRS and CDR2 as YFSETQ. V was clipped by 3 bases and J by 0 bases; unmatched bases: 8. CDR3 bases: TGCGCCAGCAGCTGGGGCTCCGGGACTAGCTCCTACAATGAGCAGTTCTTC. Encoded protein: CASSWGSGTSSYNEQFF. Full variable domain (missing parts from reference TRBV5-1 and TRBJ2-1): KAGVTQTPRYLIKTRGQQVTLSCSPISGHRSVSWYQQTPGQGLQFLFEYFSETQRNKGNFPGRFSGRQFSNSRSEMNVSTLELGDSALYLCASSWGSGTSSYNEQFFGPGTRLTVL.

The DNA for the CDR3 is TGCGCCAGCAGTCCACAGGGGGGAGATACGCAGTATTTT. Translation gives CASSPQGGDTQYF. The genes are TRBV4-3 and TRBJ2-3; 8 bases fit TRBD1. Trimming took 6 bases from V and 5 from J; bases not matched to a gene: 4. Germline assignment: CDR1 LGHNA and CDR2 YSLEER. The CDR3 covers 13 residues.

The chain links TRBV5-1 to TRBJ2-3, with D possibly matching TRBD2 (5 bases). The ends were cut back, 2 bases at V and 2 bases at J, with 9 bases in the middle. The CDR3 sequence is 14 residues long. Germline V lookup: CDR1 SGHRS, CDR2 YFSETQ. Here the CDR3 DNA reads TGCGCCAGCAGCTTCGGGGAATACACAGATACGCAGTATTTT. Its translation is CASSFGEYTDTQYF.

V is TRBV9 and J is TRBJ2-7; 9 bases agree with TRBD2. The CDR3 covers 16 residues. V lost 4 bases, J lost 2 bases, and 10 bases stayed unmatched. Germline CDR1 is SGDLS and CDR2 is YYNGEE. In DNA, the CDR3 is TGTGCCAGCAGCCCAAGCGGGGGGCAGGGCCCCTACGAGCAGTACTTC. This encodes CASSPSGGQGPYEQYF.

The rearrangement links TRBV5-1 to TRBJ2-3; TRBD2 agrees at 11 bases. The J segment lost 2 bases and the V segment lost 1 base, leaving 3 bases of the junction unmatched. The CDR3 has 16 amino acids. Germline V gene sequence: CDR1 SGHRS, CDR2 YFSETQ. The CDR3 sequence is CASSLSSGRTTDTQYF. Here the CDR3 DNA reads TGCGCCAGCAGCTTGTCTAGCGGGAGGACCACAGATACGCAGTATTTT.

This clone was seen only once. J is TRBJ1-6 and V is TRBV6-2 or TRBV6-3, with D possibly TRBD1 on 6 matching bases. Germline loops: CDR1 MNHEY, CDR2 SVGEGT. The CDR3 length is 16 residues. V lost 5 bases and J lost 6, with 17 bases in between. CDR3 in DNA: TGTGCCAGCAGTAGCAACCGGGAAGGGGGTAATTCACCCCTCCACTTT. Translation gives CASSSNREGGNSPLHF.

V is TRBV9 and J is TRBJ2-1; TRBD2 aligns across 8 bases. Germline CDR1 and CDR2: SGDLS and YYNGEE. After removal of 4 bases from V and 6 bases from J, the junction contained 12 bases not matched to a gene. This CDR3 is 16 amino acids long. In DNA, the CDR3 is TGTGCCAGCAGCTCCCGTGCCCGCGGGGGGAGCAATGAGCAGTTCTTC. It codes for CASSSRARGGSNEQFF.

This sequence joins TRBV6-6 and TRBJ1-1; the match to TRBD1 covers 8 bases. The CDR3 has 16 residues. V trimming: 2 bases; J trimming: 4 bases; junction bases outside the gene matches: 9. Germline loops: CDR1 MNHNY, CDR2 SVGAGI (reference sequence). The CDR3: CASSYRGQGGPTEAFF. The CDR3 nucleotides read TGTGCCAGCAGTTACCGTGGACAGGGAGGACCCACTGAAGCTTTCTTT.

The V gene is TRBV5-1, the J gene TRBJ1-2, with 9 bases fitting TRBD1. The length of the CDR3 is 16 residues. V shed 4 bases, J shed 2 bases, and the junction held 9 bases outside the gene matches. Germline V gene lookup returns CDR1 SGHRS and CDR2 YFSETQ. The CDR3 reads CASSDGPGTGNYGYTF. The CDR3 coding sequence is TGCGCCAGCAGCGATGGTCCCGGGACAGGGAACTATGGCTACACCTTC.

V and J are TRBV19 and TRBJ1-1; 8 nucleotides align to TRBD1. V gave up 0 bases and J gave up 1 base; unmatched junction bases: 1. Germline loops: CDR1 LNHDA, CDR2 SQIVND (reference sequence). The CDR3 sequence is 15 residues long. The CDR3 loop is CASSIDQGANTEAFF. The CDR3 region has the DNA TGTGCCAGTAGTATAGACCAGGGGGCGAACACTGAAGCTTTCTTT.

The chain carries TRBV7-3 and TRBJ2-2, with unresolved D. CDR1 and CDR2 from the germline V gene are SGHTA and FQGTGA. Trimming took 0 bases from V and 5 from J, leaving 4 bases between them. CDR3 length equals 13 residues. This CDR3 is CASSLTRTGELFF. CDR3 nucleotides: TGTGCCAGCAGCTTAACGAGGACCGGGGAGCTGTTTTTT. Supplemented by reference TRBV7-3 and TRBJ2-2, the full variable domain reads GAGVSQTPSNKVTEKGKYVELRCDPISGHTALYWYRQSLGQGPEFLIYFQGTGAADDSGLPNDRFFAVRPEGSVSTLKIQRTERGDSAVYLCASSLTRTGELFFGEGSRLTVL.

This chain joins TRBV11-2 and TRBJ2-3; 7 nucleotides line up with TRBD1. V shed 5 bases and J 3 bases; nucleotides not matched to a gene: 8. Germline V gives CDR1 SGHAT, CDR2 FQNNGV. CDR3 length equals 15 residues. The CDR3 loop reads CASSPRQGGTDTQYF. In DNA form, the CDR3 reads TGTGCCAGCAGCCCTAGACAGGGTGGGACAGATACGCAGTATTTT.

The V and J genes are TRBV2 and TRBJ2-3; 9 nucleotides line up with TRBD2. The V gene end was trimmed by 7 bases and the J gene end by 0 bases; junction bases not matched to a gene: 2. The CDR3 loop spans 14 amino acids. Looked up from germline, CDR1 is SNHLY and CDR2 is FYNNEI. CDR3 DNA: TGTGCCAGCAAGACTAGCGGCAGCACAGATACGCAGTATTTT. Its protein is CASKTSGSTDTQYF.

The V and J genes are TRBV7-6 and TRBJ2-1; 15 bases fit TRBD2. The CDR3 spans 19 residues. CDR1 is SGHVS and CDR2 is FNYEAQ in the germline V gene. The V and J ends lost 4 bases and 5 bases, in that order; junction bases with no gene match: 12. For the CDR3, the DNA is TGTGCCAGCAGCTCTCGGACTAGCGGGAGGGTCCTCCTTAACAATGAGCAGTTCTTC. Amino acid sequence: CASSSRTSGRVLLNNEQFF.